This is a list of T cell receptor beta chains from one sample in a study of CD8 T cells in ankylosing spondylitis. Each CDR3 protein gets one entry after TCRdb re-called the 5' RACE reads with MiXCR. The profile covers 500,000 to 550,000 distinct CDR3 sequences, with about an eighth appearing a single time and over 6.5% taken by the ten largest. The sequencing sample was made of blood, either unsorted or a sorted T cell fraction (not recorded which). The receptors derive from a male donor with ankylosing spondylitis. CDR3s include the opening cysteine and the closing phenylalanine or tryptophan. D genes are given only for firm matches. A clone size is listed for some rows: how often the clone was seen (once, few, many), or a class if it is expanded.

14	-	TRBV5-6	few	TRBJ1-2	CASSARLNNYGYTF	TGTGCCAGCAGCGCCCGTCTTAATAACTATGGCTACACCTTC
14	TRBD1	TRBV7-9	many	TRBJ2-5	CASRLPTGAETQYF	TGTGCCAGCAGACTACCGACAGGGGCAGAGACCCAGTACTTC
14	TRBD1	TRBV5-1	-	TRBJ1-1	CASSYYRGGTEAFF	TGCGCCAGCAGCTATTACAGGGGGGGGACTGAAGCTTTCTTT
14	TRBD1	TRBV29-1	-	TRBJ2-3	CSATRDRATGTQYF	TGCAGCGCTACCCGGGACAGGGCAACGGGTACGCAGTATTTT
12	-	TRBV20-1	few	TRBJ1-4	CSPRAPGEKLFF	TGCAGTCCCAGGGCTCCGGGAGAAAAACTGTTTTTT
13	-	TRBV5-5	-	TRBJ2-1	CASGPAVYNEQFF	TGTGCCAGCGGACCAGCGGTCTACAATGAGCAGTTCTTC
17	TRBD2	TRBV13	-	TRBJ2-3	CASSRGLAGTQTDTQYF	TGTGCCAGCAGCCGCGGGTTAGCGGGTACCCAGACGGATACGCAGTATTTT
14	-	TRBV5-1	-	TRBJ2-1	CASSGGTSGDEQFF	TGCGCCAGCAGCGGAGGGACGTCAGGCGATGAGCAGTTCTTC
17	TRBD2	TRBV4-1	many	TRBJ2-1	CASSLPASGRRGNEQFF	TGCGCCAGCAGCCTCCCGGCTAGCGGGAGGAGGGGCAATGAGCAGTTCTTC
13	-	TRBV10-2	few	TRBJ1-5	CASSGGYNQPQHF	TGCGCCAGCAGTGGGGGGTACAATCAGCCCCAGCATTTT
13	-	TRBV12-3/TRBV12-4	-	TRBJ2-7	CASSRAGPYEQYF	TGTGCCAGCAGCCGGGCAGGGCCCTACGAGCAGTACTTC
15	TRBD2	TRBV12-3/TRBV12-4	many	TRBJ2-3	CASSSSGSPPDTQYF	TGTGCCAGCAGCTCTAGCGGGAGTCCCCCAGATACGCAGTATTTT
15	-	TRBV11-3	-	TRBJ2-6	CASSWDISGANVLTF	TGTGCCAGCAGCTGGGACATCTCTGGGGCCAACGTCCTGACTTTC
10	-	TRBV20-1	-	TRBJ1-5	CSARDQPQHF	TGCAGTGCTAGGGATCAGCCCCAGCATTTT
19	-	TRBV21-1	many	TRBJ2-7	CASSKASGTGTRSRDEQYF	TGTGCCAGCAGCAAAGCCTCCGGGACAGGGACCCGGAGCCGAGACGAGCAGTACTTC
16	-	TRBV6-5	-	TRBJ2-3	CASSTEQGPSTDTQYF	TGTGCCAGCAGTACCGAACAGGGACCTAGCACAGATACGCAGTATTTT
13	TRBD1	TRBV9	many	TRBJ2-2	CATGTGNTGELFF	TGTGCCACCGGGACAGGGAACACCGGGGAGCTGTTTTTT
13	TRBD1	TRBV3-1	-	TRBJ1-2	CASSHWDSYGYTF	TGTGCCAGCAGCCATTGGGACAGCTATGGCTACACCTTC
18	TRBD1	TRBV16	many	TRBJ2-1	CASSPLGTGAMTYNEQFF	TGTGCCAGCAGCCCCCTGGGGACAGGGGCGATGACCTACAATGAGCAGTTCTTC
16	TRBD1	TRBV3-1	-	TRBJ2-2	CASSPDRGLDTGELFF	TGTGCCAGCAGCCCGGACAGGGGTTTGGACACCGGGGAGCTGTTTTTT
13	TRBD2	TRBV20-1	few	TRBJ2-1	CSASPSGWFQQFF	TGCAGTGCTAGCCCTAGCGGGTGGTTTCAGCAGTTCTTC
15	-	TRBV7-8	-	TRBJ2-1	CASSLTAAGHNEQFF	TGTGCCAGCAGCCTAACGGCAGCCGGGCACAATGAGCAGTTCTTC
15	-	TRBV11-2	few	TRBJ2-1	CASSLDPTGNNEQFF	TGTGCCAGCAGCTTAGACCCCACAGGAAACAATGAGCAGTTCTTC
16	TRBD1	TRBV5-4	few	TRBJ1-3	CASSLFPGQGGNTIYF	TGTGCCAGCAGCTTGTTCCCGGGACAGGGAGGGAACACCATATATTTT
15	-	TRBV25-1	many	TRBJ2-1	CASSEYKPGRDEQFF	TGTGCCAGCAGTGAATACAAGCCCGGGCGGGATGAGCAGTTCTTC
13	-	TRBV10-3	-	TRBJ1-2	CAISDIGALGDTF	TGTGCCATCAGTGACATAGGGGCCCTGGGAGACACCTTC
13	-	TRBV18	-	TRBJ2-7	CASSLRDGYEQYF	TGTGCCAGCTCACTCCGGGACGGTTACGAGCAGTACTTC
14	-	TRBV3-1	-	TRBJ1-1	CASSSVGVRTEAFF	TGTGCCAGCAGCAGCGTGGGGGTTCGCACTGAAGCTTTCTTT
16	-	TRBV6-2/TRBV6-3	few	TRBJ2-3	CASSSEPQYSTDTQYF	TGTGCCAGCAGTTCCGAGCCTCAGTATAGCACAGATACGCAGTATTTT
15	TRBD2	TRBV11-3	-	TRBJ2-1	CASSLTGLEDNEQFF	TGTGCCAGCAGCCTTACCGGACTAGAGGACAATGAGCAGTTCTTC
15	-	TRBV20-1	-	TRBJ2-7	CSARVAGTWDYEQYF	TGCAGTGCTAGAGTGGCGGGAACTTGGGACTACGAGCAGTACTTC
16	-	TRBV21-1	-	TRBJ1-6	CASSHQSGVSNSPLHF	TGTGCCAGCAGCCATCAATCGGGGGTTTCTAATTCACCCCTCCACTTT
14	TRBD1	TRBV29-1	-	TRBJ1-1	CSGGTGGLGTEAFF	TGCAGCGGGGGGACAGGGGGCCTGGGGACTGAAGCTTTCTTT
13	-	TRBV20-1	-	TRBJ1-6	CSARVTGSTRLHF	TGCAGTGCTAGAGTTACAGGGTCTACACGCCTCCACTTT
19	-	TRBV24-1	-	TRBJ2-1	CATSDHEGKAGGLYNEQFF	TGTGCCACCAGTGACCATGAGGGGAAGGCAGGCGGACTATACAATGAGCAGTTCTTC
12	-	TRBV9	-	TRBJ2-2	CASGAFTGELFF	TGTGCCAGCGGGGCGTTCACCGGGGAGCTGTTTTTT
13	-	TRBV2	few	TRBJ1-4	CASSGRGNEKLFF	TGTGCCAGCAGCGGGAGGGGGAATGAAAAACTGTTTTTT
13	-	TRBV24-1	many	TRBJ2-1	CATSAYSYNEQFF	TGTGCCACCTCTGCGTACTCCTACAATGAGCAGTTCTTC
14	-	TRBV7-2	few	TRBJ2-3	CASSFGQHPDTQYF	TGTGCCAGCAGCTTCGGACAGCACCCAGATACGCAGTATTTT
15	-	TRBV28	few	TRBJ2-3	CASSSRSTPRDTQYF	TGTGCCAGCAGTTCGCGGTCCACCCCGAGGGATACGCAGTATTTT
14	-	TRBV5-1	-	TRBJ1-5	CASSPYQGYQPQHF	TGCGCCAGCAGCCCTTATCAGGGTTATCAGCCCCAGCATTTT
15	TRBD2	TRBV27	few	TRBJ2-1	CASSFSLAGDNEQFF	TGTGCCAGCAGTTTCAGCCTAGCGGGAGATAATGAGCAGTTCTTC
12	-	TRBV20-1	-	TRBJ1-2	CSASGHQYGYTF	TGCAGTGCTAGTGGGCATCAATATGGCTACACCTTC
12	-	TRBV20-1	-	TRBJ2-3	CSAREGGDTQYF	TGCAGTGCTAGAGAGGGCGGAGATACGCAGTATTTT
12	-	TRBV20-1	-	TRBJ1-3	CSLRGTGNTIYF	TGCAGCCTCCGGGGGACTGGAAACACCATATATTTT
12	-	TRBV24-1	many	TRBJ1-1	CATSGGSNQAFF	TGTGCCACCAGTGGAGGAAGCAATCAAGCTTTCTTT
16	-	TRBV24-1	few	TRBJ1-1	CATRGSGTVSNTEAFF	TGTGCCACCAGAGGCTCGGGGACCGTCTCGAACACTGAAGCTTTCTTT
13	-	TRBV9	few	TRBJ2-2	CASSVDWEGELFF	TGTGCCAGCAGCGTAGACTGGGAGGGGGAGCTGTTTTTT
11	-	TRBV10-3	few	TRBJ1-2	CAISELRAYTF	TGTGCCATCAGTGAGCTGAGGGCCTACACCTTC
15	-	TRBV29-1	few	TRBJ2-3	CSVGGSSGGTDTQYF	TGCAGCGTTGGCGGCAGCTCAGGGGGCACAGATACGCAGTATTTT
16	TRBD2	TRBV29-1	few	TRBJ2-3	CSVPGTSGASTDTQYF	TGCAGCGTTCCCGGGACTAGCGGGGCTAGCACAGATACGCAGTATTTT